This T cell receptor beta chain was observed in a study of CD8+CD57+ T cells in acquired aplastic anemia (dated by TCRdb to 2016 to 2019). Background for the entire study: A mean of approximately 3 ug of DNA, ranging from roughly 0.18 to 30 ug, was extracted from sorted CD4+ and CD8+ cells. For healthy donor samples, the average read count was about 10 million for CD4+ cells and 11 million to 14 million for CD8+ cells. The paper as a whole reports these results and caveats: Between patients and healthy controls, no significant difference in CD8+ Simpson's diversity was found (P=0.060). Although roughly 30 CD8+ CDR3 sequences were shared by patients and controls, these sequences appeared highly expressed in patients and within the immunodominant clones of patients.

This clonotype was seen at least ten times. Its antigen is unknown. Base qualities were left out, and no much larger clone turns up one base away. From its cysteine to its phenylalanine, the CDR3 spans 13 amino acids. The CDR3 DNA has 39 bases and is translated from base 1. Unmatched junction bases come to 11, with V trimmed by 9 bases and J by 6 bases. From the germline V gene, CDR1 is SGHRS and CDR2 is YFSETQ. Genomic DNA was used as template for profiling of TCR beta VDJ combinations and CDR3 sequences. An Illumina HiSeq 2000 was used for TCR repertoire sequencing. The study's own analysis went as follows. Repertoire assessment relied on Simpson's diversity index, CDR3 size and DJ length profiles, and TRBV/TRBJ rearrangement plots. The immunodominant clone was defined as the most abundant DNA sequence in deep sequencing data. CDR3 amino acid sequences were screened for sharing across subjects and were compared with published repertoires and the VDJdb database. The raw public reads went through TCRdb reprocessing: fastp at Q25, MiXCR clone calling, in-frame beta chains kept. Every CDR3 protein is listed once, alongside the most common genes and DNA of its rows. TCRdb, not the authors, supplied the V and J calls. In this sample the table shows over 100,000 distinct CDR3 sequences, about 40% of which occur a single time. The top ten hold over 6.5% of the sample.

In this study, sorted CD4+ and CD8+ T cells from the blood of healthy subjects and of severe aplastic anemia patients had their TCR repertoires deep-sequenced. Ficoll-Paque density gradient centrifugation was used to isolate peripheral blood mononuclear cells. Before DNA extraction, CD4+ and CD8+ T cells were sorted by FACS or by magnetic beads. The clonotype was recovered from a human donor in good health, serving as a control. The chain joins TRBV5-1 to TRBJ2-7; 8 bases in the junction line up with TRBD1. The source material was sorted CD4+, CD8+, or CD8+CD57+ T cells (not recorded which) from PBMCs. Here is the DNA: TGCGCCACCTCGAGACAGGACAGGGCCGAGCAGTACTTC. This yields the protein CATSRQDRAEQYF.